These 26 T cell receptor beta chains originate from one sample sequenced in a study of PD-1 blockade in classical Hodgkin lymphoma. The assay was immunoSEQ multiplex PCR, and TCRdb's table has in-frame clones only and misses some. This table holds some 18,000 clones, over 75% found once. All the patients suffered relapse after autologous stem cell transplantation, and brentuximab vedotin exposure differed. The sequencing here drew on peripheral blood mononuclear cells (PBMCs), taken at baseline. The receptors were gathered from a human donor with classical Hodgkin lymphoma.

The chain is built from TRBV6-1 and TRBJ2-6; D ambiguous. The CDR3 spans 14 residues. Trimming left V 9 bases short and J 0 bases short, with 9 bases between. Germline CDR1 is MNHNS and CDR2 is SASEGT. CDR3 nucleotides: TGTGCCAGTCATACAAGCTCTGGGGCCAACGTCCTGACTTTC. Translating gives CASHTSSGANVLTF.

V usage is TRBV28 and J usage is TRBJ1-5, with 7 bases fitting TRBD1. CDR1 MDHEN and CDR2 SYDVKM come from the germline V gene. V lost 7 bases, J lost 4 bases, and 7 bases stayed unmatched. This CDR3 is 14 amino acids long. CDR3 loop: CASKRTGLNQPQHF. The CDR3 DNA follows: TGTGCCAGCAAAAGGACAGGCCTAAATCAGCCCCAGCATTTT.

The gene calls are TRBV7-2 and TRBJ2-1; TRBD1 matches 8 bases. J gave up 7 bases and V 3 bases, and 11 bases lay outside the gene matches. Germline V CDR1 and CDR2: SGHTA, FQGNSA. This CDR3 has 16 residues. The CDR3: CASSFTATGARNEQFF. CDR3 nucleotides: TGTGCCAGCAGCTTTACGGCGACAGGGGCACGGAATGAGCAGTTCTTC.

In this sample, this clone turned up a few times. The chain couples TRBV7-6 to TRBJ1-2, with TRBD1 as a possible D gene (5 bases). Between the trimmed V and J ends, which lost 5 bases and 1 base, there was a span of 11 bases. Germline V gene lookup returns CDR1 SGHVS and CDR2 FNYEAQ. The CDR3 loop spans 14 amino acids. In nucleotides, the CDR3 is TGTGCCAGCAGCCCGGGACTTGATAACTATGGCTACACCTTC. This translates into CASSPGLDNYGYTF.

V gene TRBV9 combines with J gene TRBJ2-1; no definite D call. V was trimmed by 3 bases and J by 6 bases, leaving 13 bases between them. This CDR3 comprises 14 residues. Germline assignment: CDR1 SGDLS and CDR2 YYNGEE. CDR3 residues: CASSGPWATNEQFF. CDR3 bases: TGTGCCAGCAGCGGACCCTGGGCCACCAATGAGCAGTTCTTC.

V gene TRBV6-4 combines with J gene TRBJ1-4, with 10 bases matching TRBD1. Germline-derived CDR1 and CDR2 are MRHNA and SNTAGT. V lost 4 bases to trimming and J lost 8 bases; unmatched junction nucleotides: 7. This CDR3 contains 15 residues. CDR3 in amino acids: CASSGARDRGEKLFF. Here the CDR3 DNA reads TGTGCCAGCAGTGGTGCCAGGGACAGGGGCGAAAAACTGTTTTTT.

The chain carries TRBV7-3 and TRBJ2-3; D not resolved. V shed 2 bases and J shed 2 bases, with 8 bases lying between them. The CDR3 covers 14 residues. Germline CDR1 SGHTA, CDR2 FQGTGA. CDR3 sequence reads: CASSLGTFTDTQYF. CDR3 nucleotides: TGTGCCAGCAGCTTAGGTACCTTCACAGATACGCAGTATTTT. Complete variable domain (other parts from reference TRBV7-3 and TRBJ2-3): GAGVSQTPSNKVTEKGKYVELRCDPISGHTALYWYRQSLGQGPEFLIYFQGTGAADDSGLPNDRFFAVRPEGSVSTLKIQRTERGDSAVYLCASSLGTFTDTQYFGPGTRLTVL.

The chain joins TRBV9 to TRBJ2-3, with D uncertain. CDR1 and CDR2 from the germline V gene are SGDLS and YYNGEE. The germline V and J ends were trimmed by 0 bases and 0 bases, with 8 bases remaining between them. This CDR3 spans 15 amino acids. The CDR3 coding sequence is TGTGCCAGCAGCGTAGTTTCAGCGAGCACAGATACGCAGTATTTT. Its translation: CASSVVSASTDTQYF. The whole variable domain, remainder taken from reference TRBV9 and TRBJ2-3, is DSGVTQTPKHLITATGQRVTLRCSPRSGDLSVYWYQQSLDQGLQFLIQYYNGEERAKGNILERFSAQQFPDLHSELNLSSLELGDSALYFCASSVVSASTDTQYFGPGTRLTVL.

V gene TRBV12-5 combines with J gene TRBJ2-4, with D unclear. The germline CDR1 and CDR2 sequences are LGHNT and FRNRAP. Trimming took 1 base from V and 7 from J, leaving 11 bases between them. This CDR3 is built from 14 residues. The CDR3 sequence: CASGLDTLGNIQYF. The CDR3 DNA reads as TGTGCTAGTGGTTTGGATACCTTGGGGAACATTCAGTACTTC.

The CDR3 DNA reads as TGTGCCAGTAGTATAAAGGGGAAGGTTGACAATCAGCCCCAGCATTTT. Translated, it gives CASSIKGKVDNQPQHF. This chain links TRBV19 with TRBJ1-5; weak D call: TRBD1 (5 bases). This CDR3 has 16 amino acids. V shed 2 bases and J shed 3 bases, with 14 bases lying between them. CDR1 and CDR2 from the germline V gene are LNHDA and SQIVND (reference sequence).

The chain joins TRBV4-2 to TRBJ2-1; D is uncertain. Trimming left V 0 bases short and J 3 bases short, with 12 bases between. Germline V gene sequence: CDR1 LGHNA, CDR2 YNFKEQ. CDR3 length: 16 residues. For the CDR3, the DNA is TGTGCCAGCAGCCAAGAGGAAAGGAGCCGCTACAATGAGCAGTTCTTC. This translates into CASSQEERSRYNEQFF.

This clone was counted only a few times. The chain combines TRBV9 with TRBJ2-3; no firm D call. Trimming removed 2 bases at V and 0 bases at J, with 16 bases between. CDR3 length: 17 amino acids. From germline, CDR1 is SGDLS and CDR2 YYNGEE. The CDR3 region is CASSVQGGVLSTDTQYF. CDR3 DNA: TGTGCCAGCAGCGTCCAAGGTGGCGTATTAAGCACAGATACGCAGTATTTT.

This clone qualifies as medium-sized. The V and J genes are TRBV7-9 and TRBJ1-4, with D hard to call. The germline V gene has CDR1 SEHNR and CDR2 FQNEAQ (reference sequence). V was shortened by 2 bases and J by 4 bases, with 5 bases between the two germline ends. This CDR3 has 13 amino acids. In nucleotides, the CDR3 is TGTGCCAGCAGCTTATTCCTTAATGAAAAACTGTTTTTT. As protein: CASSLFLNEKLFF. The complete variable domain, with remaining parts taken from reference TRBV7-9 and TRBJ1-4, reads DTGVSQNPRHKITKRGQNVTFRCDPISEHNRLYWYRQTLGQGPEFLTYFQNEAQLEKSRLLSDRFSAERPKGSFSTLEIQRTEQGDSAMYLCASSLFLNEKLFFGSGTQLSVL.

The chain couples TRBV7-9 to TRBJ2-3; D is ambiguous. Germline CDR1 SEHNR, CDR2 FQNEAQ (reference sequence). There are 12 residues in the CDR3. V was pared by 2 bases and J by 4 bases, with 4 bases between. CDR3 nucleotide sequence: TGTGCCAGCAGCTTATGGGCAGATACGCAGTATTTT. Amino acid sequence: CASSLWADTQYF.

The rearrangement uses TRBV5-1 and TRBJ2-7; 7 bases match TRBD1. V trimming: 0 bases; J trimming: 7 bases; junction bases outside the gene matches: 7. This CDR3 spans 14 amino acids. Germline V gene lookup returns CDR1 SGHRS and CDR2 YFSETQ. This CDR3 reads CASSLGTGDQEQYF. CDR3 sequence (DNA): TGCGCCAGCAGCTTGGGAACAGGGGACCAAGAGCAGTACTTC.

The V and J genes are TRBV5-6 and TRBJ2-7; 8 positions agree with TRBD2. This CDR3 is built from 13 residues. V gave up 1 base and J gave up 6 bases; unmatched junction bases: 3. In germline, CDR1 is SGHDT, CDR2 YYEEEE. The CDR3 here is CASSLSGLGEQYF. CDR3 nucleotide sequence: TGTGCCAGCAGCTTGTCGGGACTAGGCGAGCAGTACTTC.

The J gene is TRBJ2-6, the V gene TRBV30, with D perhaps matching TRBD2 (5 bases). The ends were cut back, 4 bases at V and 0 bases at J, with 10 bases in the middle. There are 15 residues in the CDR3. Germline CDR1 and CDR2: GTSNPN and SVGIG (reference sequence). CDR3 in amino acids: CAWTTRASGANVLTF. The CDR3 DNA sequence: TGTGCCTGGACCACGAGGGCCTCTGGGGCCAACGTCCTGACTTTC. Based on the CDR3 plus reference TRBV30 and TRBJ2-6, the full variable domain is SQTIHQWPATLVQPVGSPLSLECTVEGTSNPNLYWYRQAAGRGLQLLFYSVGIGQISSEVPQNLSASRPQDRQFILSSKKLLLSDSGFYLCAWTTRASGANVLTFGAGSRLTVL.

The chain combines TRBV1 with TRBJ1-1; TRBD1, the table's D call, lacks a check against the DNA. TRBV1 corresponds to a pseudogene. The CDR3 covers 16 residues. This CDR3 reads CTSSQEGEGVHTEAFF. In DNA form, the CDR3 reads TGCACCAGCAGCCAAGAGGGTGAAGGGGTACACACTGAAGCTTTCTTT.

This clone was counted a single time. This sequence joins TRBV7-3 and TRBJ2-7; TRBD2 is a possible D gene (6 bases). CDR3 length: 15 residues. V was cut by 5 bases and J by 6 bases, with 20 bases left in between. Germline V CDR1 and CDR2: SGHTA, FQGTGA. The CDR3 here is CASSPRAGFGTEQYF. CDR3 nucleotide sequence: TGTGCCAGCAGCCCCAGGGCGGGGTTCGGAACCGAGCAGTACTTC.

This clone has just one count. The rearrangement joins TRBV9 to TRBJ1-3, with TRBD1 identical over 10 bases. Germline V lookup: CDR1 SGDLS, CDR2 YYNGEE. The CDR3 has 17 residues. V shed 3 bases and J 6 bases; nucleotides not matched to a gene: 12. The CDR3 DNA is TGTGCCAGCAGCGCCGGCGGGTGGGGACAGGGGCCAAACACCATATATTTT. Translating gives CASSAGGWGQGPNTIYF. The variable domain in full, completed from reference TRBV9 and TRBJ1-3, reads DSGVTQTPKHLITATGQRVTLRCSPRSGDLSVYWYQQSLDQGLQFLIQYYNGEERAKGNILERFSAQQFPDLHSELNLSSLELGDSALYFCASSAGGWGQGPNTIYFGEGSWLTVV.

This chain connects TRBV4-2 to TRBJ1-4; a weak D match, TRBD1 (6 bases). Germline V CDR1 and CDR2: LGHNA, YNFKEQ. The V gene lost 3 bases and the J gene lost 4 bases, with 12 bases spanning the gap. The CDR3 has 15 amino acids. The CDR3 protein is CASSHVDRDNEKLFF. DNA for the CDR3: TGTGCCAGCAGCCACGTGGACAGAGATAATGAAAAACTGTTTTTT.

In its sample, this clone was seen a few times. The DNA of the CDR3 is TGTGCCAGCAGCTTGCGGGACAGGAGGAATGGCTACACCTTC. Translating it yields CASSLRDRRNGYTF. The rearrangement uses TRBV5-4 and TRBJ1-2, with 8 bases fitting TRBD1. V lost 1 base to trimming and J lost 6 bases; unmatched junction nucleotides: 5. There are 14 residues in the CDR3. Germline V gene sequence: CDR1 SGHNT, CDR2 YYREEE (reference sequence).

The genes are TRBV30 and TRBJ2-6; D is ambiguous. CDR1 and CDR2 (germline): GTSNPN, SVGIG (reference sequence). This CDR3 spans 15 amino acids. Trimming left V 3 bases short and J 0 bases short, with 9 bases between. CDR3 nucleotides: TGTGCCTGGAGGCAGTTCAGCTCTGGGGCCAACGTCCTGACTTTC. Translated: CAWRQFSSGANVLTF.

The chain uses TRBV5-1 and TRBJ2-5; maybe TRBD2 (6 bases). Germline CDR1 SGHRS, CDR2 YFSETQ. Trimming removed 0 bases at V and 2 bases at J, with 11 bases between. The CDR3 sequence is 15 residues long. The CDR3 loop reads CASSLAGVTQETQYF. The CDR3 DNA is TGCGCCAGCAGCTTGGCGGGGGTGACACAAGAGACCCAGTACTTC.

A note on this clone: This specimen includes other DNA sequences encoding the same CDR3. The chain links TRBV30 to TRBJ2-5, with 7 bases identical to TRBD1. J was trimmed by 5 bases and V by 3 bases; bases with no gene match: 6. The CDR3 runs to 13 residues. Germline V CDR1 and CDR2: GTSNPN, SVGIG (reference sequence). The CDR3 bases are TGTGCCTGGAGCCAGGGGGATAGGGAGACCCAGTACTTC. Encoded protein: CAWSQGDRETQYF.

This sequence joins TRBV4-1 and TRBJ2-4; weak D call: TRBD1 (5 bases). This CDR3 has 15 residues. V was clipped by 1 base and J by 5 bases, with 12 bases between them. Per germline, CDR1 MGHRA and CDR2 YSYEKL. The CDR3 coding sequence is TGCGCCAGCAGCCAAGGGCAGGGTATCCAAAACATTCAGTACTTC. Translated: CASSQGQGIQNIQYF.